This T cell receptor beta chain came from a study of shared clonotypes between healthy human individuals. Study at large: The donor pool was made up of two women and three men aged 18 to 49.

Sequenced by immunoSEQ multiplex PCR; TCRdb stores in-frame clones only, minus some. The table includes approximately 1.9 million clones, 85% to 95% detected once. CD45RO-negative cells were positively selected for CCR7, leaving out terminally differentiated effector memory CD45RA+ cells. Deletions cut 5 bases from V and 2 bases from J, with 13 bases between. Germline loops: CDR1 MNHEY, CDR2 SMNVEV (reference sequence). The CDR3 sequence is 14 residues long. Sequenced material: naive CD8+ T cells from PBMCs. This receptor was identified in a man between 18 and 35 years old in good health. Some clones in this sample may be carry-over from other donors' samples. The chain has TRBV27 and TRBJ2-7; D not resolved. CDR3 bases: TGTGCCAGCAGTACGATAACTTACCCCTACGAGCAGTACTTC. Translated, it gives CASSTITYPYEQYF.